This T cell receptor beta chain was sequenced during a study of blood T cell repertoires in COVID-19. Looking at the study overall: Donors in the United States, Italy and Spain gave samples during acute or convalescent COVID-19.

Trimming pared 4 bases from V and 8 bases from J, leaving 11 bases between. Germline V gene lookup returns CDR1 MNHEY and CDR2 SMNVEV (reference sequence). CDR3 length: 12 amino acids. Original handling: Nucleated cell counts were estimated from reference gene primer amplification. Some clones are missing from TCRdb's copy, which holds only in-frame ones; the method was immunoSEQ multiplex PCR. V and J calls plus clone size are reproduced from that table; the DNA served to infer D and trimming. The table shows some 150,000 clones, with 80% to 85% occurring only once. This receptor was identified in an elderly woman with acute or convalescent COVID-19. The rearrangement uses TRBV27 and TRBJ1-2; D possibly corresponds to TRBD1 (5 bases). The sample comprised peripheral blood. The CDR3 region is CASSSRVGGYTF. The CDR3 DNA sequence: TGTGCCAGCAGTTCCAGGGTTGGAGGCTACACCTTC.